Listed below are T cell receptor beta chains from one sample, sequenced in a study of blood T cell repertoires in COVID-19. Some clones are missing from TCRdb's copy, which holds only in-frame ones; the method was immunoSEQ multiplex PCR. Of 80,000 to 100,000 clones in the sample, around 80% were seen once. The sequenced material came from peripheral blood. These receptors were taken from an older man with acute or convalescent COVID-19. CDR3s include the opening cysteine and the closing phenylalanine or tryptophan. The D gene is left open where the match is weak. Clone size is shown for a subset of rows, as once, few, many or a class of expanded clone.

V	J	D	size	CDR3	DNA
TRBV30	TRBJ1-2	TRBD1	NA	CAWSVPSTGGSTF	TGTGCCTGGAGTGTCCCCTCGACAGGGGGTAGCACCTTC
TRBV7-9	TRBJ1-2	NA	once	CASSLEDTGYGYTF	TGTGCCAGCAGCTTAGAGGATACAGGCTATGGCTACACCTTC
TRBV5-1	TRBJ2-5	NA	NA	CASSSQGGFQETQYF	TGCGCCAGCAGCTCCCAGGGGGGCTTCCAAGAGACCCAGTACTTC
TRBV19	TRBJ2-2	TRBD2	NA	CASKASGVAGELFF	TGTGCCAGTAAGGCTAGCGGGGTAGCCGGGGAGCTGTTTTTT
TRBV5-8	TRBJ1-1	NA	NA	CASSLNEMNTEAFF	TGTGCCAGCAGCTTGAATGAGATGAACACTGAAGCTTTCTTT
TRBV5-1	TRBJ2-7	TRBD2	NA	CASSMASGDTYEQYF	TGCGCCAGCAGCATGGCTAGCGGGGACACCTACGAGCAGTACTTC
TRBV4-3	TRBJ2-1	NA	NA	CASSQGPTGSSYNEQFF	TGCGCCAGCAGCCAAGGCCCTACAGGGAGCTCCTACAATGAGCAGTTCTTC
TRBV20-1	TRBJ2-3	TRBD1	NA	CSASPGQITTSTDTQYF	TGCAGTGCTAGTCCGGGACAGATAACGACTAGCACAGATACGCAGTATTTT
TRBV29-1	TRBJ2-3	NA	NA	CSVAGRGTDTQYF	TGCAGCGTTGCGGGGAGGGGGACAGATACGCAGTATTTT
TRBV5-1	TRBJ1-5	NA	NA	CASSLEGLSQPQHF	TGCGCCAGCAGCTTGGAGGGGCTGAGTCAGCCCCAGCATTTT
TRBV11-3	TRBJ2-7	TRBD1	NA	CASSPGTASYEQYF	TGTGCCAGCAGCCCAGGGACAGCCTCCTACGAGCAGTACTTC
TRBV30	TRBJ2-3	TRBD2	once	CAGGGSGRVNTQYF	TGTGCCGGTGGAGGTAGCGGGAGGGTAAATACGCAGTATTTT
TRBV2	TRBJ1-5	NA	NA	CASSEVGAQPQHF	TGTGCCAGCAGTGAGGTGGGGGCCCAGCCCCAGCATTTT
TRBV7-5	TRBJ2-7	NA	NA	CARTSSGTRGEQYF	TGTGCCAGAACCTCCTCCGGGACTAGGGGCGAGCAGTACTTC
TRBV11-3	TRBJ2-7	TRBD2	NA	CASSLSGGGYEQYF	TGTGCCAGCAGCTTATCGGGGGGAGGATACGAGCAGTACTTC
TRBV2	TRBJ2-1	TRBD2	NA	CASSVKLAGVRHEQFF	TGTGCCAGCAGTGTCAAACTAGCGGGAGTCCGTCATGAGCAGTTCTTC
TRBV14	TRBJ2-2	TRBD2	NA	CASSLPSGRITGELFF	TGTGCCAGCAGCCTTCCCAGCGGGAGAATCACCGGGGAGCTGTTTTTT
TRBV4-1	TRBJ1-6	NA	NA	CASSQVPGNSPLHF	TGCGCCAGCAGCCAAGTGCCGGGTAATTCACCCCTCCACTTT
TRBV30	TRBJ2-2	NA	NA	CAWNREVVGELFF	TGTGCCTGGAATCGCGAAGTGGTCGGGGAGCTGTTTTTT
TRBV11-2	TRBJ1-5	TRBD1	NA	CASSPDRGNQPQHF	TGTGCCAGCAGCCCAGACAGGGGCAATCAGCCCCAGCATTTT
TRBV6-1	TRBJ2-3	TRBD2	NA	CASSEPLASTDTQYF	TGTGCCAGCAGTGAGCCACTAGCGAGCACAGATACGCAGTATTTT
TRBV5-4	TRBJ2-7	TRBD2	NA	CASSLAAGVLYEQYF	TGTGCCAGCAGCTTGGCGGCGGGAGTTCTCTACGAGCAGTACTTC
TRBV28	TRBJ2-7	NA	once	CASSPMEGATGEQYF	TGTGCCAGCAGTCCGATGGAGGGGGCCACGGGCGAGCAGTACTTC